A single sample is the source of the 5 T cell receptor beta chains below, sequenced in a study of blood T cell repertoires in COVID-19. TCRdb's copy holds only in-frame clones and misses some; the assay was immunoSEQ multiplex PCR. This sample has about 170,000 clones, with roughly 90% found just once. The sample comprised peripheral blood. The source is a man younger than 35 with COVID-19, enrolled during active disease.

The J gene is TRBJ1-2, the V gene TRBV5-6, with 9 bases that match TRBD1. The CDR3 length is 13 residues. Trimming at V came to 2 bases and at J to 11 bases, leaving 7 bases not matched to a gene. The germline V gene has CDR1 SGHDT and CDR2 YYEEEE. The CDR3: CASSFPTGGGYTF. As DNA, the CDR3 is TGTGCCAGCAGCTTCCCGACAGGGGGAGGTTACACCTTC.

This chain uses TRBV29-1 with TRBJ1-1, with unresolved D. Trimming left V 6 bases short and J 0 bases short, with 11 bases between. Per the germline V gene, CDR1 is SQVTM and CDR2 is ANQGSEA. The CDR3 extends over 13 amino acids. CDR3 sequence reads: CSVASLLNTEAFF. Written as DNA, the CDR3 is TGCAGCGTCGCGAGCCTACTGAACACTGAAGCTTTCTTT. Supplemented by reference TRBV29-1 and TRBJ1-1, the full variable domain reads SAVISQKPSRDICQRGTSLTIQCQVDSQVTMMFWYRQQPGQSLTLIATANQGSEATYESGFVIDKFPISRPNLTFSTLTVSNMSPEDSSIYLCSVASLLNTEAFFGQGTRLTVV.

The chain uses TRBV10-3 and TRBJ2-1, with TRBD2 identical over 13 bases. From germline, CDR1 is ENHRY and CDR2 SYGVKD. There are 17 residues in the CDR3. The V and J ends lost 2 bases and 14 bases, in that order; junction bases with no gene match: 15. The CDR3 bases are TGTGCCATCAGTGAGGTTACGGGGACTAGCGGGACCAAGCATGAGTTCTTC. Protein sequence: CAISEVTGTSGTKHEFF.

This chain uses TRBV30 with TRBJ1-3, with 8 nucleotides matching TRBD1. V lost 4 bases, J lost 4 bases, and 12 bases stayed unmatched. Germline V gene lookup returns CDR1 GTSNPN and CDR2 SVGIG (reference sequence). This CDR3 has 16 residues. For the CDR3, the DNA is TGTGCCTGGAACACAGGGGGAATTCCCCGGGGAAACACCATATATTTT. This sequence encodes CAWNTGGIPRGNTIYF.

This chain uses TRBV7-8 with TRBJ1-5, with 7 bases fitting TRBD1. Germline V gene sequence: CDR1 SGHVS, CDR2 FQNEAQ. The CDR3 is made up of 14 amino acids. With V trimmed by 1 base and J by 7 bases, 4 bases remained unmatched. CDR3 loop: CASSLEGARQPQHF. In DNA form, the CDR3 reads TGTGCCAGCAGCTTAGAGGGGGCCAGGCAGCCCCAGCATTTT.